This T cell receptor beta chain was sequenced during a study of blood T cell repertoires in COVID-19. Original processing methods: The assay estimated nucleated cells by amplifying reference gene primers. Produced via immunoSEQ multiplex PCR; TCRdb's table is partial and in-frame only. V, J and clone size are taken as reported in that table, and D and trimming were inferred from the DNA itself. This sample has 15,000 to 25,000 clones; just over 90% occur once, and the top ten carry about 4%. V lost 2 bases, J lost 5 bases, and 10 bases lay in between. Germline CDR1 reads SGHTA; CDR2 reads FQGTGA. The CDR3 runs to 13 residues. This clone was picked up one time.

Specimen: peripheral blood. The chain couples TRBV7-3 to TRBJ2-7, with a possible D match to TRBD1 (5 bases). This receptor was identified in a woman aged 45-60 years with active COVID-19. Here the CDR3 reads CASSLSNRNEQYF. CDR3 bases: TGTGCCAGCAGCTTATCCAACAGGAACGAGCAGTACTTC.